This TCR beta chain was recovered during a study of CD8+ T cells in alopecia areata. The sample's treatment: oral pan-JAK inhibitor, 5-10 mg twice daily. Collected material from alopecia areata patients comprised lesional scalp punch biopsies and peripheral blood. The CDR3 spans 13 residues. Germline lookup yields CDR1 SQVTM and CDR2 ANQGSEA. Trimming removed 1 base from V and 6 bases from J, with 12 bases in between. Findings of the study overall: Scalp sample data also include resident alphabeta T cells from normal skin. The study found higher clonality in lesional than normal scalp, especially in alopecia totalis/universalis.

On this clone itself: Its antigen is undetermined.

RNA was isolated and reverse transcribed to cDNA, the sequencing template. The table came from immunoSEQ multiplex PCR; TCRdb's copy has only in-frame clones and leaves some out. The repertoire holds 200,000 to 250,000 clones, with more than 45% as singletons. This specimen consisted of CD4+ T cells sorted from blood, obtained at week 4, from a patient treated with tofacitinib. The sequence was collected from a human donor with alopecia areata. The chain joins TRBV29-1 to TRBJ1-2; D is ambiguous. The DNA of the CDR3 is TGCAGCGTTGAAGGGGATAACCCGGATGGCTACACCTTC. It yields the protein CSVEGDNPDGYTF.